The 12 T cell receptor beta chains presented below share a single source sample, sequenced in a study of T cell repertoires in cytomegalovirus infection. Each CDR3 protein gets one entry after TCRdb re-called the reads with MiXCR. This sample yields 200,000 to 250,000 distinct CDR3 sequences, of which 22% are seen a single time; 15% to 20% belongs to the top ten. The sequencing input was CD8+ T cells from PBMCs. Source of these receptors: a human donor in good health (CMV status not recorded). Some clones in this sample may be carry-over from other donors' samples.

This clonotype was counted a few times. J is TRBJ2-7 and V is TRBV28, with 9 positions matching TRBD1. The germline gives CDR1 MDHEN, CDR2 SYDVKM. CDR3 length: 14 residues. V dropped 5 bases and J dropped 0; count of bases not matched to a gene: 2. CDR3 bases: TGTGCCAGCAGTCGACAGGGGGACTCCTACGAGCAGTACTTC. It specifies CASSRQGDSYEQYF.

This clonotype has more than one count but fewer than ten. The chain is built from TRBV10-3 and TRBJ2-3; D uncertain. The ends were cut back, 7 bases at V and 0 bases at J, with 8 bases in the middle. The germline V gene encodes CDR1 ENHRY and CDR2 SYGVKD. The CDR3 is made up of 13 amino acids. CDR3: CAITALSTDTQYF. CDR3 bases: TGTGCCATCACTGCCCTCAGCACAGATACGCAGTATTTT.

V and J are TRBV7-3 and TRBJ2-3, with D possibly matching TRBD2 (5 bases). Germline V gene data show CDR1 as SGHTA and CDR2 as FQGTGA. The CDR3 runs to 14 residues. V lost 2 bases and J 6 bases, leaving 12 bases between the germline ends. This CDR3 is CASSLGSPGDTQYF. In nucleotides, the CDR3 is TGTGCCAGCAGCTTAGGGTCTCCGGGGGATACGCAGTATTTT.

In this sample, this clonotype turned up once. The J gene is TRBJ1-1, the V gene TRBV25-1; weak D call: TRBD1 (6 bases). V lost 2 bases and J lost 6, with 7 bases in between. The CDR3 totals 12 residues. Germline V lookup: CDR1 MGHDK, CDR2 SYGVNS. CDR3 bases: TGTGCCAGCAGTGAAGGGGGGCCTGAAGCTTTCTTT. Encoded protein: CASSEGGPEAFF.

This clonotype was detected ten times or more. The chain employs TRBV7-9 and TRBJ2-5; 11 nucleotides align to TRBD1. CDR3 length equals 16 residues. Germline CDR1 and CDR2: SEHNR and FQNEAQ (reference sequence). J gave up 5 bases and V 4 bases, and 9 bases lay outside the gene matches. For the CDR3, the DNA is TGTGCCAGCAGCTCCAACGGACAGGGGGCAGAGGAGACCCAGTACTTC. Translating gives CASSSNGQGAEETQYF.

The rearrangement uses TRBV7-3 and TRBJ2-1; 11 nucleotides match TRBD2. CDR1 is SGHTA and CDR2 is FQGTGA in the germline V gene. V trimming: 0 bases; J trimming: 7 bases; junction bases outside the gene matches: 8. The CDR3 has 17 amino acids. The CDR3 nucleotides read TGTGCCAGCAGCTTAACCTTGGCTAGCGGGGGGTTAAATGAGCAGTTCTTC. It specifies CASSLTLASGGLNEQFF.

J is TRBJ1-5 and V is TRBV19; possibly TRBD1 for D (5 bases). The germline V gene has CDR1 LNHDA and CDR2 SQIVND (reference sequence). Trimming pared 0 bases from V and 4 bases from J, leaving 13 bases between. The CDR3 has 16 residues. CDR3 nucleotide sequence: TGTGCCAGTAGTATAGATGCAGGGTCGAAGAATCAGCCCCAGCATTTT. As protein: CASSIDAGSKNQPQHF.

V usage is TRBV28 and J usage is TRBJ2-5; 12 bases line up with TRBD2. The CDR3 is made up of 18 amino acids. With V trimmed by 5 bases and J by 5 bases, 15 bases remained unmatched. Germline CDR1 and CDR2: MDHEN and SYDVKM. CDR3 sequence reads: CASSPRRGLAGFGETQYF. In nucleotides, the CDR3 is TGTGCCAGCAGTCCCCGGCGTGGACTAGCGGGGTTCGGTGAGACCCAGTACTTC.

In DNA form, the CDR3 reads TGTGCCAGCAGCTTAGAGGTCATGGCCTATAATTCACCCCTCCACTTT. It codes for CASSLEVMAYNSPLHF. The rearrangement links TRBV7-8 to TRBJ1-6; no clear D. Germline CDR1 reads SGHVS; CDR2 reads FQNEAQ. V shed 1 base and J shed 2 bases, with 9 bases lying between them. CDR3 length equals 16 residues.

The V call is TRBV5-6, the J call TRBJ2-6; D remains unclear. The V gene's germline CDR1 is SGHDT and CDR2 YYEEEE. The length of the CDR3 is 15 residues. Trimming removed 1 base from V and 0 bases from J, with 5 bases in between. CDR3 residues: CASSLSLSGANVLTF. CDR3 coding DNA: TGTGCCAGCAGCTTGTCCCTCTCTGGGGCCAACGTCCTGACTTTC. The full variable domain, rest sourced from reference TRBV5-6 and TRBJ2-6, is DAGVTQSPTHLIKTRGQQVTLRCSPKSGHDTVSWYQQALGQGPQFIFQYYEEEERQRGNFPDRFSGHQFPNYSSELNVNALLLGDSALYLCASSLSLSGANVLTFGAGSRLTVL.

The chain employs TRBV7-3 and TRBJ2-5; a weak D match, TRBD1 (6 bases). CDR1 and CDR2 (germline): SGHTA, FQGTGA. The CDR3 consists of 14 residues. V was clipped by 5 bases and J by 2 bases, with 12 bases between them. This CDR3 reads CASSPIGQQETQYF. The DNA of the CDR3 is TGTGCCAGCAGCCCAATCGGACAGCAAGAGACCCAGTACTTC. Supplemented by reference TRBV7-3 and TRBJ2-5, the full variable domain reads GAGVSQTPSNKVTEKGKYVELRCDPISGHTALYWYRQSLGQGPEFLIYFQGTGAADDSGLPNDRFFAVRPEGSVSTLKIQRTERGDSAVYLCASSPIGQQETQYFGPGTRLLVL.

This clonotype was recorded at least ten times. The chain combines TRBV28 with TRBJ2-1; 7 bases match TRBD2. This CDR3 has 15 amino acids. Germline V lookup: CDR1 MDHEN, CDR2 SYDVKM. V lost 2 bases, J lost 8 bases, and 9 bases stayed unmatched. CDR3 sequence reads: CASSLNLAAVDEQFF. Here the CDR3 DNA reads TGTGCCAGCAGTTTAAATCTAGCGGCGGTCGATGAGCAGTTCTTC.